The 8 T cell receptor beta chains presented below share a single source sample, sequenced in a study of CD8+CD57+ T cells in acquired aplastic anemia. Patients picked for sequencing had shown CD8+CD57+ cell expansion detected by flow cytometry. The template for TCR beta VDJ and CDR3 sequence profiling was genomic DNA. In TCRdb, the reads were re-called with MiXCR into one record per CDR3 protein. This table holds around 150,000 distinct CDR3 sequences, 70% to 80% found once. The sample comprised sorted CD4+, CD8+, or CD8+CD57+ T cells (not recorded which) from PBMCs. These receptors all stem from a human donor with aplastic anemia.

This chain connects TRBV14 to TRBJ1-6; 7 bases agree with TRBD1. This CDR3 comprises 15 residues. Germline values: CDR1 SGHDN, CDR2 FVKESK. The V and J ends lost 4 bases and 7 bases, in that order; junction bases with no gene match: 7. CDR3 sequence reads: CASSLRTGGNSPLHF. CDR3 DNA sequence: TGTGCCAGCAGCCTTCGGACAGGAGGAAATTCACCCCTCCACTTT. Full variable domain (rest looked up from reference TRBV14 and TRBJ1-6): EAGVTQFPSHSVIEKGQTVTLRCDPISGHDNLYWYRRVMGKEIKFLLHFVKESKQDESGMPNNRFLAERTGGTYSTLKVQPAELEDSGVYFCASSLRTGGNSPLHFGNGTRLTVT.

The chain is built from TRBV9 and TRBJ1-1; a weak D match, TRBD1 (6 bases). Trimming removed 2 bases at V and 6 bases at J, with 11 bases between. Germline-derived CDR1 and CDR2 are SGDLS and YYNGEE. This CDR3 has 13 residues. CDR3 sequence reads: CASSVTRGAEAFF. The DNA of the CDR3 is TGTGCCAGCAGCGTTACAAGGGGGGCTGAAGCTTTCTTT.

The V call is TRBV20-1, the J call TRBJ2-7; 7 nucleotides agree with TRBD1. Looked up from germline, CDR1 is DFQATT and CDR2 is SNEGSKA (reference sequence). Germline trimming cut 6 bases from V and 3 bases from J; bases unmatched to any gene: 5. The CDR3 extends over 12 amino acids. The CDR3, as DNA: TGCAGTGCAAACGGACAGGACTACGAGCAGTACTTC. Translated: CSANGQDYEQYF.

Only a few counts were recorded for this clonotype. The CDR3 is CASSSPLSEAFF. The CDR3 DNA reads as TGTGCCAGTAGTTCCCCCCTCAGTGAAGCTTTCTTT. This sequence joins TRBV19 and TRBJ1-1; D unresolved. The CDR3 spans 12 residues. Between the trimmed V and J ends, which lost 5 bases and 7 bases, there was a span of 11 bases. Per germline, CDR1 LNHDA and CDR2 SQIVND (reference sequence).

This rearrangement joins TRBV9 to TRBJ1-2; unclear D gene. CDR1 is SGDLS and CDR2 is YYNGEE in the germline V gene. The germline V and J ends were trimmed by 0 bases and 0 bases, with 9 bases remaining between them. The CDR3 spans 15 residues. The CDR3 DNA reads as TGTGCCAGCAGCGTAGATCCGTTTACTAACTATGGCTACACCTTC. Amino acid sequence: CASSVDPFTNYGYTF.

V usage is TRBV6-5 and J usage is TRBJ2-7; 7 bases are a match to TRBD1. Per germline, CDR1 MNHEY and CDR2 SVGAGI. The CDR3 is 14 amino acids. The J segment lost 1 base and the V segment lost 4 bases, leaving 4 bases of the junction unmatched. This CDR3 reads CASSSATGSYEQYF. The CDR3 DNA follows: TGTGCCAGCAGTTCTGCGACAGGGTCCTACGAGCAGTACTTC.

This chain links TRBV7-2 with TRBJ1-3; D not certain. V lost 2 bases and J 2 bases, leaving 10 bases between the germline ends. This CDR3 comprises 15 residues. Germline V lookup: CDR1 SGHTA, CDR2 FQGNSA. The CDR3 loop reads CASSLLSGTGNTIYF. CDR3 sequence (DNA): TGTGCCAGCAGCTTATTATCGGGTACTGGAAACACCATATATTTT.

The table lists this clonotype with a few counts. This chain joins TRBV19 and TRBJ2-3; D call uncertain. Germline CDR1 LNHDA, CDR2 SQIVND (reference sequence). CDR3 length equals 14 residues. The V and J ends lost 4 bases and 0 bases respectively, with 8 bases between them. CDR3 nucleotides: TGTGCCAGTAGTAAACAACGAAGCACAGATACGCAGTATTTT. This codes for CASSKQRSTDTQYF.